This note documents a single T cell receptor beta chain sequence. Ten or more counts support this clonotype. Its antigen is still unknown. Base qualities are not at hand, and no much larger clone is one base apart. This sample was taken from a study of early T cells in non-severe SARS-CoV-2 infection (dated by TCRdb to 2020 to 2022). For the study in its entirety: Because TCR sequencing was done on bulk RNA from unsorted whole blood, the alpha and beta chains could not be paired. What the authors observed across the whole study: VDJdb matching was skewed toward anti-spike CD8 responses, so virus-specific expansions were likely underestimated and private and CD4 specificities were missed.

A case-control design nested within a healthcare worker cohort in London, UK, was used, with weekly nasopharyngeal swab PCR tests and blood sampling performed. Healthcare workers were recruited between 23 and 31 March 2020, during the week of the UK lockdown, and were followed weekly for up to about 16 weeks. The library was produced with 5' RACE. Reads for this sample came from a NextSeq 500. To correct for sequencing error and PCR bias, the TCR library protocol tagged individual cDNA molecules with unique molecular identifiers. Sequencing covered both TCR alpha and beta chains, and within each sample the abundances of alpha and beta sequences were tightly co-correlated. Regarding the original processing steps: Decombinator V4 was used to annotate the V gene, J gene and CDR3 of the TCR sequences. TCRs were defined as expanded if a significant change between any two time points was detected under a Poisson model with p below 0.0001. TCR abundances were normalised to the total number of TCRs sequenced in each sample and reported as counts per million. MAIT TCRs were defined by TRAV1-2 paired with TRAJ12, TRAJ20 or TRAJ33, and iNKT TCRs by TRAV10 paired with TRAJ18. VDJdb, accessed on 1 November 2021, was searched for TCRs annotated for CMV, EBV and SARS-CoV-2, and TCRs annotated for more than one antigen were excluded. TCRdb itself trimmed the public reads at Q25 with fastp, ran MiXCR and retained productive beta chains. Rows merge per CDR3 protein into single entries with the most common DNA and genes. It is TCRdb's table, rather than the study itself, that gives the V and J calls and clone size. This sample comprises 70,000 to 85,000 distinct CDR3 sequences, roughly 12% of them detected only once. The top ten clonotypes cover approximately 7% of the sample.

V loses 1 base, J loses 7 bases, and the germline ends lie 13 bases apart. The CDR3 sequence holds 14 residues, the cysteine and phenylalanine included. This entry keeps only the CDR3 DNA: 42 bases, framed from base 1. This chain joins TRBV12-3 or TRBV12-4 to TRBJ1-1; no D gene can be assigned with confidence. The origin of this receptor is an adult who was a healthcare worker with PCR-confirmed SARS-CoV-2 infection or an uninfected control (not recorded which). The sample comprised whole blood. Read as DNA, the sequence is TGTGCCAGCAGTTTAGTTGGCAGCGCCTATGAAGCTTTCTTT. Its translation reads: CASSLVGSAYEAFF.